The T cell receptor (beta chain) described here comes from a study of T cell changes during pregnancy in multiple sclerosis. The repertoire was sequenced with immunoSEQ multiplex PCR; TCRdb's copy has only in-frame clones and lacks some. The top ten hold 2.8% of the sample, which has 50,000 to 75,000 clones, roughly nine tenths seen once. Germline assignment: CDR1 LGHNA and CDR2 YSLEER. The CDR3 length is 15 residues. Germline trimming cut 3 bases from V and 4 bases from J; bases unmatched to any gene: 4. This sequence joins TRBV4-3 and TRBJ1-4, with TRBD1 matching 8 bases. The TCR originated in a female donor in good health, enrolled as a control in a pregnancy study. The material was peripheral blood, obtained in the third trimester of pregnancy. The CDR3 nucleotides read TGCGCCAGCAGCCATGGGGACAGGATTAATGAAAAACTGTTTTTT. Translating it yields CASSHGDRINEKLFF.